The entry below describes one T cell receptor beta chain. The antigen is not known. This sample stems from a study of beta chain features in type 1 diabetes. TCRB transcripts that were expressed got sequenced, as all of the isolated RNA had been reverse transcribed. TCRdb's copy holds only in-frame clones and misses some; the assay was immunoSEQ multiplex PCR. The sample contains fewer than 300,000 clones, approximately 20% of which appear only once. The V gene's germline CDR1 is SQVTM and CDR2 ANQGSEA. CDR3 length equals 11 residues. V gave up 5 bases and J gave up 5 bases, with 8 bases separating them. Study-level results: Within each of all four CD4+ subsets, Type 1 diabetes patients had TCRB CDR3s that were moderately but significantly shorter. Patients' naive, central memory and Treg TCRB repertoires seemed closer to one another than those of healthy donors.

This TCR came from a woman aged 40 to 50 with type 1 diabetes. The genes are TRBV29-1 and TRBJ2-3; the D is unclear. The specimen sequenced was naive CD4+ T cells from blood. CDR3 protein: CSVSSGDTQYF. CDR3 DNA: TGCAGCGTTTCCTCCGGAGATACGCAGTATTTT.